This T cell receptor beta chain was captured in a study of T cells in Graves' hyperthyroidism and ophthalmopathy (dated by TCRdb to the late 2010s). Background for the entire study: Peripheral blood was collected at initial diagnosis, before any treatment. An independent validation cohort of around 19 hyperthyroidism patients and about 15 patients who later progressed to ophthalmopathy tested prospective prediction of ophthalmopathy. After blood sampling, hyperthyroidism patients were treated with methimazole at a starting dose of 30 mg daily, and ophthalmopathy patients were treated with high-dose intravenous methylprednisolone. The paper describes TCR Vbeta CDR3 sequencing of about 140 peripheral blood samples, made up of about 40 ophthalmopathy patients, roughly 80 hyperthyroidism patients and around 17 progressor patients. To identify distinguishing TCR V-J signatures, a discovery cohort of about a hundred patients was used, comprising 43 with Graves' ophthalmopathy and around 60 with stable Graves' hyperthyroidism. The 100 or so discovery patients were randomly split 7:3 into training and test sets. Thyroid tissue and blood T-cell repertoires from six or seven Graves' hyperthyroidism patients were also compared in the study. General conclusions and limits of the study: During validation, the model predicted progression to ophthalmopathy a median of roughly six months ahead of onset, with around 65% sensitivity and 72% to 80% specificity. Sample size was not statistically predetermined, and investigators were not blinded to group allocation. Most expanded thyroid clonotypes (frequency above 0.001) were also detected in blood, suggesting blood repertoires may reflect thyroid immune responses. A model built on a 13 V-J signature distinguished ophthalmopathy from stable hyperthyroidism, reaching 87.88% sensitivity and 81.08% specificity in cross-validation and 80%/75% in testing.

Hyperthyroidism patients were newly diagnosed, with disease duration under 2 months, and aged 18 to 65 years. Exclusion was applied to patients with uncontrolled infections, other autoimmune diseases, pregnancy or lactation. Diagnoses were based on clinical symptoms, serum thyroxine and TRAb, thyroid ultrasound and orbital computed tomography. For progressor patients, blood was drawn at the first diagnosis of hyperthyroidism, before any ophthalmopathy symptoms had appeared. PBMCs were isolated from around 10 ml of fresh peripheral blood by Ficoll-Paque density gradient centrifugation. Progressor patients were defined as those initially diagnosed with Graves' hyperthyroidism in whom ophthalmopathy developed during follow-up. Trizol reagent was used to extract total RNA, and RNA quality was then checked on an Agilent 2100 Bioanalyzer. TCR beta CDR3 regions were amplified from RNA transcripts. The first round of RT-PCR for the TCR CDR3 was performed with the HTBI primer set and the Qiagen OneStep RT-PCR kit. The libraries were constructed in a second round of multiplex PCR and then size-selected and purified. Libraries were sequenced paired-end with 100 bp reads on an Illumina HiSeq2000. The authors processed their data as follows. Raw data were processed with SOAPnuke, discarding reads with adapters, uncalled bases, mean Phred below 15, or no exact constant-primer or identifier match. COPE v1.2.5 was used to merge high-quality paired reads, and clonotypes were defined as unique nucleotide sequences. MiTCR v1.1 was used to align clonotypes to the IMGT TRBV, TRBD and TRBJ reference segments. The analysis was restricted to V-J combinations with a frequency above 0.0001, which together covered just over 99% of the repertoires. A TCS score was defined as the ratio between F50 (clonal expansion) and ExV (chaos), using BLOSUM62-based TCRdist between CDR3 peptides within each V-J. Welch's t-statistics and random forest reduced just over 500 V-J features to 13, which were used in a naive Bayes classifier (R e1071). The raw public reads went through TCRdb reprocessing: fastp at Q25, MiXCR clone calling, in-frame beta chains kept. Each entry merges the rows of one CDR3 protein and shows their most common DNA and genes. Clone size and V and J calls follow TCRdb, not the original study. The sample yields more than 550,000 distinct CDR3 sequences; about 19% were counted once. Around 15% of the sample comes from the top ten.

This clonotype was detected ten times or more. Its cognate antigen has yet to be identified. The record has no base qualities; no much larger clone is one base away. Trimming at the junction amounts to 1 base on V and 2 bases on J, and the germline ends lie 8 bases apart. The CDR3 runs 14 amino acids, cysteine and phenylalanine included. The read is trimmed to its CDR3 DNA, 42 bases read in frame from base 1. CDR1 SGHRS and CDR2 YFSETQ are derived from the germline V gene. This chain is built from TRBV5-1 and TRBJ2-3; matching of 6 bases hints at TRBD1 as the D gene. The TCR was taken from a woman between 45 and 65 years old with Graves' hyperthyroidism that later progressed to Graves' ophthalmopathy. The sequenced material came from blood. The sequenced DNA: TGCGCCAGCAGCTTGAACAGGGCCACAGATACGCAGTATTTT. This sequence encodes CASSLNRATDTQYF.